The clone carrying this T cell receptor beta chain was found a few times. The antigen remains unidentified. Template switching introduced a universal primer site, and the cDNA bore unique molecular identifiers. A single record per CDR3 protein comes from TCRdb applying MiXCR to the 5' RACE reads. The data hold about 890,000 distinct CDR3 sequences, with about 12% observed a single time. These data originate in a study of identical twins. Regarding the study as a whole: Models underpredicted monozygotic twin sharing of out-of-frame TCR alpha.

V was clipped by 6 bases and J by 1 base; unmatched bases: 12. The length of the CDR3 is 16 residues. Germline V CDR1 and CDR2: MDHEN, SYDVKM. In addition, the sample was reused for a study of yellow fever vaccine responses in identical twins. That work contributes: In identical twins, vaccine T cell responses appeared partly shared and partly individual.

V and J are TRBV28 and TRBJ2-7; 7 nucleotides match TRBD1. This receptor was taken from a woman aged 18-29 years in good health. Sequencing was performed on PBMCs. This CDR3 is CASSHGSAGGSYEQYF. In DNA form, the CDR3 reads TGTGCCAGCAGCCATGGGAGCGCAGGGGGTTCCTACGAGCAGTACTTC.